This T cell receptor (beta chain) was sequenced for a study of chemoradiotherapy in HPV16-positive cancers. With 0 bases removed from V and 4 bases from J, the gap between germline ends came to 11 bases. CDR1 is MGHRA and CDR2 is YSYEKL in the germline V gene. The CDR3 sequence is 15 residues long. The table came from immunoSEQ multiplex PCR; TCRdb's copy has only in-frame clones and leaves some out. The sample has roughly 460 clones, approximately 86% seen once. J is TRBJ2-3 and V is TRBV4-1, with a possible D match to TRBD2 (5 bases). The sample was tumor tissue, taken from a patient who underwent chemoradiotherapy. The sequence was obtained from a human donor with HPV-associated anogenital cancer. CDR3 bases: TGCGCCAGCAGCCAAGATTACAGCGGCCCAGATACGCAGTATTTT. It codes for CASSQDYSGPDTQYF.